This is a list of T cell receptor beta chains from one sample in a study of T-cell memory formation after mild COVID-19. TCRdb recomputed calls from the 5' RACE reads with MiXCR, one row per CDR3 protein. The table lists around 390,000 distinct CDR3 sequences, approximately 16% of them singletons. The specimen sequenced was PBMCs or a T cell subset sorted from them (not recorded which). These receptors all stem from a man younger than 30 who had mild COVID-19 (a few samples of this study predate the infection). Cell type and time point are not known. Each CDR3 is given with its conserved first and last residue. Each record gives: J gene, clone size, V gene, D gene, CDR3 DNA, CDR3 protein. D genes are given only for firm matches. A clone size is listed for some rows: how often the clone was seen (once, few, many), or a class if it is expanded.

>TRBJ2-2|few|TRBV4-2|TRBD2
TGTGCCAGCAGCCACGGACTAGCGGGGGACCCGAACACCGGGGAGCTGTTTTTT
CASSHGLAGDPNTGELFF
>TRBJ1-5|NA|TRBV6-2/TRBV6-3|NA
TGTGCCAGCGGCACGTATAGCAATCAGCCCCAGCATTTT
CASGTYSNQPQHF
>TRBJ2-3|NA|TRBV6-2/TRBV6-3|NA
TGTGCCAGCAGTTACTCCGGGATTAGCACAGATACGCAGTATTTT
CASSYSGISTDTQYF
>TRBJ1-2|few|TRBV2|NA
TGTGCCAGCAGTGAGTCGGCCAAATGGTTGTATGGCTACACCTTC
CASSESAKWLYGYTF
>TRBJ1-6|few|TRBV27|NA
TGTGCCACGTCGGAGGGTTTCTATAATTCACCCCTCCACTTT
CATSEGFYNSPLHF
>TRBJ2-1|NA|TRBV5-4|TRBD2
TGTGCCAGCAGCTTTTGGCTAGCGGGGAACAATGAGCAGTTCTTC
CASSFWLAGNNEQFF
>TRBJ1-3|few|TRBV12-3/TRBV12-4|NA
TGTGCCAGCAGTTTGATCGCCTACTCTGGAAACACCATATATTTT
CASSLIAYSGNTIYF
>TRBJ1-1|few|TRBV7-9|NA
TGTGCCAGCAGCGATTACCTGAACACTGAAGCTTTCTTT
CASSDYLNTEAFF
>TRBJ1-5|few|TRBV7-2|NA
TGTGCCAGCAGCGTACGGGACGGGGATCCGGCCCAGCATTTT
CASSVRDGDPAQHF
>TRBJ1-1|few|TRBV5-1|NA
TGCGCCAGCAGCTTAGGATCAGCTGAAGCTTTCTTT
CASSLGSAEAFF
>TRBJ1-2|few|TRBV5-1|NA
TGCGCCAGCAGCTTACCGGGGGAGGGCTATGGCTACACCTTC
CASSLPGEGYGYTF
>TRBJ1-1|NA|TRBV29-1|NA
TGCAGCGGCCTCCGGGACGCGAACAATGAAGCTTTCTTT
CSGLRDANNEAFF
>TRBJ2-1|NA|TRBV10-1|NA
TGCGCCAGCAGTGAGGGACGGGGGTCCTACAATGAGCAGTTCTTC
CASSEGRGSYNEQFF